This T cell receptor beta chain emerged from a study of blood T cell repertoires in COVID-19. The data were produced by immunoSEQ multiplex PCR, yet TCRdb's version contains in-frame clones alone and is incomplete. Among approximately 170,000 clones listed, approximately 82% were seen once. V dropped 5 bases and J dropped 1 base, with 9 bases sitting between them. The CDR3 runs to 14 residues. The V gene's germline CDR1 is SNHLY and CDR2 FYNNEI. This clone was counted a single time. The sequence was obtained from a woman between 65 and 79 years old who had recovered from COVID-19. The sample consisted of peripheral blood. The chain employs TRBV2 and TRBJ1-5; the D gene is possibly TRBD1 (5 bases). The CDR3 loop is CASSRQTSNQPQHF. CDR3 DNA: TGTGCCAGCAGTAGACAGACCAGCAATCAGCCCCAGCATTTT. Supplemented by reference TRBV2 and TRBJ1-5, the full variable domain reads EPEVTQTPSHQVTQMGQEVILRCVPISNHLYFYWYRQILGQKVEFLVSFYNNEISEKSEIFDDQFSVERPDGSNFTLKIRSTKLEDSAMYFCASSRQTSNQPQHFGDGTRLSIL.